The clone carrying this T cell receptor (beta chain) was found once. J lost 3 bases, V lost 3 bases, and 5 bases had no gene match. CDR1 is KGHSH and CDR2 is LQKENI in the germline V gene. This CDR3 is built from 15 residues. This sample was taken from a study of control samples from healthy donors and cancer patients. TCRdb's table, derived via immunoSEQ multiplex PCR, lists solely in-frame clones and lacks some. The data show about 18,000 clones, around 80% seen once. The sequenced sample consisted of PBMCs. This rearrangement joins TRBV18 to TRBJ2-7; 10 bases match TRBD1. The sequence was collected from a man at least 80 years old with head and neck cancer. Here the CDR3 DNA reads TGTGCCAGCTCACCGGGGACAGGGGACAACTACGAGCAGTACTTC. It translates to CASSPGTGDNYEQYF.